Listed here are 25 T cell receptor beta chains from one sample, sequenced in a study of blood T cells in healthy people across ages. A second PCR of roughly 7 to 11 cycles used a sample-barcoded 5' primer and a J-beta primer mix. TCRdb itself ran the 5' RACE reads through MiXCR, one entry per CDR3 protein. The sample consists of roughly 730,000 distinct CDR3 sequences, 56% of them appearing once. The sequenced sample consisted of blood. These receptors were obtained from a man between 35 and 55 years old in good health.

Only one count was recorded for this clonotype. The J gene is TRBJ2-5, the V gene TRBV5-1; a weak D match, TRBD1 (6 bases). V was cut by 1 base and J by 7 bases, with 17 bases left in between. Germline V gene sequence: CDR1 SGHRS, CDR2 YFSETQ. The CDR3 runs 15 residues. The CDR3 loop is CASSLNRANQGTQYF. In DNA, the CDR3 is TGCGCCAGCAGCTTGAACAGGGCCAACCAGGGGACCCAGTACTTC.

CDR3 protein: CASSVARTTYGYTF. The CDR3 nucleotides read TGTGCCAGCAGCGTAGCGAGGACCACCTATGGCTACACCTTC. This chain joins TRBV9 and TRBJ1-2; D remains unclear. Germline V gene sequence: CDR1 SGDLS, CDR2 YYNGEE. The CDR3 extends over 14 amino acids. Trimming left V 0 bases short and J 4 bases short, with 10 bases between.

The chain is built from TRBV11-2 and TRBJ2-1; a weak D match, TRBD1 (5 bases). From germline, CDR1 is SGHAT and CDR2 FQNNGV. The CDR3 length is 14 residues. The V gene lost 4 bases and the J gene lost 9 bases, with 16 bases spanning the gap. The CDR3 DNA sequence: TGTGCCAGCAGCTCCCCCGACAGATTGAGTGAGCAGTTCTTC. The encoded protein is CASSSPDRLSEQFF.

This clonotype was picked up a small number of times. This chain joins TRBV27 and TRBJ2-1, with D perhaps TRBD2 (6 bases). The V and J ends lost 4 bases and 6 bases respectively, with 16 bases between them. The germline CDR1 and CDR2 sequences are MNHEY and SMNVEV (reference sequence). This CDR3 has 15 residues. DNA for the CDR3: TGTGCCAGCAGTTCCCGGGACTTGGGCTTCAATGAGCAGTTCTTC. It codes for CASSSRDLGFNEQFF.

This chain joins TRBV24-1 and TRBJ2-3; 8 bases are a match to TRBD2. There are 13 residues in the CDR3. Germline CDR1 is KGHDR and CDR2 is SFDVKD. The V and J ends lost 11 bases and 3 bases, in that order; junction bases with no gene match: 6. The CDR3 sequence is CAIRPSGTDTQYF. The CDR3 DNA is TGTGCCATCCGGCCTAGCGGGACAGATACGCAGTATTTT.

The chain has TRBV9 and TRBJ1-2; no definite D call. The CDR3 runs 13 residues. CDR1 is SGDLS, CDR2 YYNGEE, per germline. V was pared by 0 bases and J by 8 bases, with 11 bases between. CDR3: CASSVVGRLGYTF. In DNA form, the CDR3 reads TGTGCCAGCAGCGTAGTTGGCCGGTTGGGCTACACCTTC.

This chain connects TRBV4-1 to TRBJ1-3, with 8 bases aligning to TRBD1. CDR1 is MGHRA, CDR2 YSYEKL, per germline. The CDR3 consists of 17 residues. With V trimmed by 3 bases and J by 0 bases, 7 bases remained unmatched. The CDR3 sequence: CASSQRPGQGSGNTIYF. The CDR3 region has the DNA TGCGCCAGCAGCCAGAGACCTGGACAGGGCTCTGGAAACACCATATATTTT.

This clonotype turned up a few times. The genes are TRBV12-3 or TRBV12-4 and TRBJ2-7; perhaps D is TRBD1 or TRBD2 (5 bases each). The CDR3 sequence is 15 residues long. Trimming left V 0 bases short and J 5 bases short, with 14 bases between. CDR3 loop: CASSLARGVRDEQYF. CDR3 in DNA: TGTGCCAGCAGTTTAGCGCGAGGGGTAAGGGACGAGCAGTACTTC.

This clonotype turned up a few times. The genes are TRBV27 and TRBJ2-5; D may match TRBD1 or TRBD2 (5 bases each). The CDR3 totals 14 residues. Between the trimmed V and J ends, which lost 5 bases and 4 bases, there was a span of 14 bases. Germline V gene sequence: CDR1 MNHEY, CDR2 SMNVEV (reference sequence). The CDR3 DNA sequence: TGTGCCAGCAGTGCTGGGACGGTGGGAGAGACCCAGTACTTC. It encodes CASSAGTVGETQYF.

The chain recombines TRBV29-1 with TRBJ2-2, with 9 bases that match TRBD2. The ends lost 4 bases at V and 3 bases at J; junction bases unmatched: 3. The CDR3 consists of 14 residues. From germline, CDR1 is SQVTM and CDR2 ANQGSEA. DNA for the CDR3: TGCAGCGTTGTGCTAGCGGGATACACCGGGGAGCTGTTTTTT. It encodes CSVVLAGYTGELFF.

The gene calls are TRBV18 and TRBJ1-2; no reliable D call. CDR1 and CDR2 (germline): KGHSH, LQKENI. Trimming left V 0 bases short and J 9 bases short, with 14 bases between. The CDR3 has 14 amino acids. The CDR3, as DNA: TGTGCCAGCTCACCACCGTCCGAGGTTTTGAGCTACACCTTC. It translates to CASSPPSEVLSYTF.

The chain combines TRBV28 with TRBJ1-2; D is possibly TRBD1 (5 bases). Germline loops: CDR1 MDHEN, CDR2 SYDVKM. The CDR3 has 15 residues. V was pared by 5 bases and J by 4 bases, with 17 bases between. The CDR3 loop is CASSQDGQPTYGYTF. For the CDR3, the DNA is TGTGCCAGCAGTCAGGACGGACAACCTACCTATGGCTACACCTTC.

V and J are TRBV4-3 and TRBJ2-7; D might be TRBD2 (5 bases). Per germline, CDR1 LGHNA and CDR2 YSLEER. CDR3 size: 15 residues. Trimming removed 1 base at V and 0 bases at J, with 10 bases between. The chain's CDR3 is CASSQVPGSSYEQYF. CDR3 in DNA: TGCGCCAGCAGCCAAGTGCCGGGGAGCTCCTACGAGCAGTACTTC.

CDR3 nucleotide sequence: TGTGCCAGCAGCCCCCAAGGACTAGCGGCCTCCTACGAGCAGTACTTC. Translated, it gives CASSPQGLAASYEQYF. The chain joins TRBV7-2 to TRBJ2-7; TRBD2 matches at 10 bases. With 5 bases clipped from V and 0 bases from J, the junction kept 7 bases outside the gene matches. Germline CDR1 is SGHTA and CDR2 is FQGNSA. This CDR3 comprises 16 residues. The full variable domain, its missing parts supplied by reference TRBV7-2 and TRBJ2-7, is GAGVSQSPSNKVTEKGKDVELRCDPISGHTALYWYRQSLGQGLEFLIYFQGNSAPDKSGLPSDRFSAERTGGSVSTLTIQRTQQEDSAVYLCASSPQGLAASYEQYFGPGTRLTVT.

This clonotype has only one observation. The rearrangement joins TRBV20-1 to TRBJ2-3; D may be TRBD2 (6 bases). Germline V lookup: CDR1 DFQATT, CDR2 SNEGSKA (reference sequence). The CDR3 totals 14 residues. Deletions cut 7 bases from V and 3 bases from J, with 17 bases between. The CDR3 protein is CSGNSGAGTDTQYF. The CDR3 DNA sequence: TGCAGTGGGAATTCCGGGGCGGGGACAGATACGCAGTATTTT.

The chain recombines TRBV4-2 with TRBJ1-2; 9 bases fit TRBD1. Germline loops: CDR1 LGHNA, CDR2 YNFKEQ. The V and J ends lost 2 bases and 8 bases, in that order; junction bases with no gene match: 6. This CDR3 has 14 residues. The CDR3 loop is CASSQKRTGDGYTF. CDR3 in DNA: TGTGCCAGCAGCCAAAAACGGACAGGGGACGGCTACACCTTC.

This CDR3 reads CSVGGRVSETQYF. CDR3 in DNA: TGCAGCGTTGGGGGGAGAGTGTCGGAGACCCAGTACTTC. The chain combines TRBV29-1 with TRBJ2-5; perhaps D is TRBD1 or TRBD2 (5 bases each). The V end lost 4 bases, the J end lost 5 bases, and 14 bases lay between the germline ends. Germline CDR1 reads SQVTM; CDR2 reads ANQGSEA. The CDR3 consists of 13 residues.

This chain connects TRBV29-1 to TRBJ2-2; no reliable D call. Germline V lookup: CDR1 SQVTM, CDR2 ANQGSEA. Trimming took 6 bases from V and 5 from J, leaving 19 bases between them. The CDR3 extends over 15 amino acids. In nucleotides, the CDR3 is TGCAGCGTCCTCTCGGGTTGGGAAACAACCGGGGAGCTGTTTTTT. This translates into CSVLSGWETTGELFF.

The chain is built from TRBV6-5 and TRBJ2-3; TRBD1 aligns across 10 bases. V trimming: 6 bases; J trimming: 4 bases; junction bases outside the gene matches: 10. Per germline, CDR1 MNHEY and CDR2 SVGAGI. The CDR3 covers 16 residues. DNA of the CDR3: TGTGCCAGCAGCCTAGACAGGGGGCCAGTCTCAGATACGCAGTATTTT. Its protein product is CASSLDRGPVSDTQYF.

This clonotype showed up just a few times. V is TRBV12-3 or TRBV12-4 and J is TRBJ1-5; 7 bases match TRBD1. This CDR3 comprises 15 residues. With 0 bases clipped from V and 4 bases from J, the junction kept 3 bases outside the gene matches. For the CDR3, the DNA is TGTGCCAGCAGTTTAGCACAGGGGACTAATCAGCCCCAGCATTTT. This codes for CASSLAQGTNQPQHF.

The rearrangement links TRBV4-3 to TRBJ2-7; 8 nucleotides line up with TRBD1. The CDR3 runs to 15 residues. The V and J ends lost 3 bases and 3 bases, in that order; junction bases with no gene match: 7. Germline loops: CDR1 LGHNA, CDR2 YSLEER. In DNA form, the CDR3 reads TGCGCCAGCAGCCACACTTGGACAGGGTACTACGAGCAGTACTTC. This sequence encodes CASSHTWTGYYEQYF.

The chain uses TRBV11-2 and TRBJ2-5; 10 bases map to TRBD1. The CDR3 contains 16 residues. CDR1 is SGHAT, CDR2 FQNNGV, per germline. With 1 base clipped from V and 3 bases from J, the junction kept 5 bases outside the gene matches. CDR3 sequence: CASSLVLGTGEETQYF. CDR3 coding DNA: TGTGCCAGCAGCTTAGTGCTTGGGACAGGGGAAGAGACCCAGTACTTC.

The chain is built from TRBV4-2 and TRBJ2-5; TRBD2 agrees at 8 bases. The CDR3 totals 18 residues. Per the germline V gene, CDR1 is LGHNA and CDR2 is YNFKEQ. With V trimmed by 2 bases and J by 4 bases, 15 bases remained unmatched. The CDR3 protein is CASSQTGTRSELSETQYF. For the CDR3, the DNA is TGTGCCAGCAGCCAAACCGGGACTAGAAGCGAGCTCTCAGAGACCCAGTACTTC.

This clonotype was counted only a few times. V is TRBV7-2 and J is TRBJ2-5; 12 nucleotides align to TRBD2. Trimming took 1 base from V and 5 from J; bases not matched to a gene: 2. Germline values: CDR1 SGHTA, CDR2 FQGNSA. The CDR3 is 15 amino acids. The CDR3 bases are TGTGCCAGCAGCTTAGGCGGGACTAGCGGGGAGACCCAGTACTTC. Encoded protein: CASSLGGTSGETQYF.

V is TRBV6-1 and J is TRBJ2-1; D might be TRBD1 (5 bases). Germline V lookup: CDR1 MNHNS, CDR2 SASEGT. The V end lost 11 bases, the J end lost 2 bases, and 22 bases lay between the germline ends. This CDR3 has 16 amino acids. CDR3 DNA: TGTGCCGCTGCTGGGTCCGGGCAGGGCACCTACAATGAGCAGTTCTTC. It yields the protein CAAAGSGQGTYNEQFF.